What follows are 21 T cell receptor beta chains derived from one specimen sequenced in a study of T-cell reconstitution after alpha-beta-depleted transplantation in children. As it was prepared, the TCRbeta library received unique molecular identifiers. TCRdb independently ran MiXCR on the PCR reads; one entry per CDR3 protein. This sample has 600,000 or so distinct CDR3 sequences, with under 30% found just once. The sequenced sample was PBMCs, mostly from graft donor cells, obtained 360 days after TCRalphabeta/CD19-depleted stem cell transplant. Receptors originate from a boy in the first two years of life who had a stem cell transplant for acute myeloid leukemia, so the T cells may come from the graft donor.

This clonotype was observed at least ten times. The rearrangement links TRBV12-3 or TRBV12-4 to TRBJ2-7; D is unclear. CDR3 size: 9 residues. V lost 7 bases to trimming and J lost 9 bases, with 7 bases between them. The CDR3 sequence is CASTSGQYV. The CDR3 DNA reads TGTGCCAGCACCTCTGGGCAGTACGTC.

V usage is TRBV11-2 and J usage is TRBJ2-7; D might be TRBD1 or TRBD2, each matching 5 bases. The CDR3 sequence is 14 residues long. V was cut by 5 bases and J by 0 bases, with 11 bases left in between. CDR1 is SGHAT, CDR2 FQNNGV, per germline. This chain's CDR3 is CASSPGDVSYEQYF. CDR3 DNA sequence: TGTGCCAGCAGCCCTGGGGACGTCTCCTACGAGCAGTACTTC.

The chain has TRBV18 and TRBJ2-5, with D uncertain. Trimming removed 3 bases at V and 7 bases at J, with 12 bases between. The CDR3 totals 13 residues. Germline V gene lookup returns CDR1 KGHSH and CDR2 LQKENI. CDR3 nucleotides: TGTGCCAGCTCACCGGACCAATTGGGGACCCAGTACTTC. Its translation: CASSPDQLGTQYF.

The chain joins TRBV12-3 or TRBV12-4 to TRBJ2-3, with a tentative D call TRBD1 (6 bases). The germline V and J ends were trimmed by 3 bases and 1 base, with 20 bases remaining between them. The CDR3 runs 18 residues. As DNA, the CDR3 is TGTGCCAGCAGTTTGTCCACAGGGACGCGGGTGGGCACAGATACGCAGTATTTT. This gives the protein CASSLSTGTRVGTDTQYF.

This chain connects TRBV4-3 to TRBJ2-7; no firm D call. The germline V and J ends were trimmed by 1 base and 0 bases, with 10 bases remaining between them. CDR3 size: 15 residues. CDR1 is LGHNA and CDR2 is YSLEER in the germline V gene. For the CDR3, the DNA is TGCGCCAGCAGCCAAGCGCAGCGAAGCTCCTACGAGCAGTACTTC. Translated: CASSQAQRSSYEQYF.

CDR3 bases: TGTGCCAGCAGCTCAAGGGACTTTTTAAAAAACATTCAGTACTTC. This translates into CASSSRDFLKNIQYF. This rearrangement joins TRBV11-2 to TRBJ2-4; tentatively, D is TRBD2 (6 bases). This CDR3 has 15 amino acids. V was pared by 4 bases and J by 4 bases, with 14 bases between. Germline CDR1 SGHAT, CDR2 FQNNGV. Based on the CDR3 plus reference TRBV11-2 and TRBJ2-4, the full variable domain is EAGVAQSPRYKIIEKRQSVAFWCNPISGHATLYWYQQILGQGPKLLIQFQNNGVVDDSQLPKDRFSAERLKGVDSTLKIQPAKLEDSAVYLCASSSRDFLKNIQYFGAGTRLSVL.

The rearrangement links TRBV20-1 to TRBJ2-7; the D gene is possibly TRBD1 (5 bases). The CDR3 runs to 12 residues. Germline CDR1 and CDR2: DFQATT and SNEGSKA (reference sequence). V was pared by 6 bases and J by 3 bases, with 12 bases between. CDR3 in DNA: TGCAGTGCCGCCGACAGTGTCTACGAGCAGTACTTC. Protein sequence: CSAADSVYEQYF.

The sample holds a few counts of this clonotype. This sequence joins TRBV20-1 and TRBJ2-7; weak D call: TRBD2 (6 bases). Looked up from germline, CDR1 is DFQATT and CDR2 is SNEGSKA (reference sequence). Trimming took off 6 bases at V and 7 bases at J, with 19 bases between the two ends. The CDR3 contains 13 residues. CDR3: CSALTSPPGEQYF. CDR3 sequence (DNA): TGCAGTGCCCTGACTAGTCCCCCGGGGGAGCAGTACTTC.

J is TRBJ2-1 and V is TRBV4-3; maybe TRBD1 (6 bases). The CDR3 covers 17 residues. CDR1 is LGHNA, CDR2 YSLEER, per germline. Trimming took off 1 base at V and 2 bases at J, with 15 bases between the two ends. The CDR3: CASSQASSGAPYNEQFF. In DNA, the CDR3 is TGCGCCAGCAGCCAAGCATCCTCAGGGGCCCCCTACAATGAGCAGTTCTTC.

This clonotype appeared many times. CDR3 loop: CASSLPWTSGGISQETQYF. The CDR3 DNA sequence: TGTGCCAGCAGTTTACCCTGGACTAGCGGGGGGATCTCACAAGAGACCCAGTACTTC. The V and J genes are TRBV28 and TRBJ2-5; 14 positions agree with TRBD2. With 2 bases clipped from V and 2 bases from J, the junction kept 10 bases outside the gene matches. CDR1 is MDHEN, CDR2 SYDVKM, per germline. The CDR3 runs 19 residues.

This clonotype was seen only a few times. The chain is built from TRBV20-1 and TRBJ2-7; 9 nucleotides match TRBD2. The germline CDR1 and CDR2 sequences are DFQATT and SNEGSKA (reference sequence). CDR3 length: 15 amino acids. The J segment lost 3 bases and the V segment lost 5 bases, leaving 11 bases of the junction unmatched. The CDR3: CSARSNSGRDYEQYF. CDR3 coding DNA: TGCAGTGCTCGCAGTAATAGCGGGAGAGACTACGAGCAGTACTTC.

This chain joins TRBV24-1 and TRBJ2-1; D unresolved. This CDR3 region has 13 residues. Trimming removed 0 bases from V and 8 bases from J, with 7 bases in between. Germline V gene data show CDR1 as KGHDR and CDR2 as SFDVKD. For the CDR3, the DNA is TGTGCCACCAGTGATTTGTTAGACCATGAGCAGTTCTTC. It specifies CATSDLLDHEQFF.

Many counts were recorded for this clonotype. The gene calls are TRBV3-1 and TRBJ1-1; TRBD1 might be the D (5 bases). Germline CDR1 reads LGHDT; CDR2 reads YNNKEL (reference sequence). V lost 3 bases and J 0 bases, leaving 23 bases between the germline ends. The CDR3 sequence is 19 residues long. The CDR3 protein is CASSHFPSFGGSMNTEAFF. CDR3 DNA sequence: TGTGCCAGCAGCCATTTTCCTTCTTTCGGGGGTTCGATGAACACTGAAGCTTTCTTT.

This clonotype was observed a few times. The rearrangement joins TRBV6-6 to TRBJ1-5; D not certain. Between the trimmed V and J ends, which lost 3 bases and 7 bases, there was a span of 7 bases. This CDR3 spans 12 amino acids. The V gene's germline CDR1 is MNHNY and CDR2 SVGAGI (reference sequence). CDR3 DNA sequence: TGTGCCAGCAGTTATATTTCCCAGCCCCAGCATTTT. It encodes CASSYISQPQHF.

The chain combines TRBV20-1 with TRBJ2-3; 8 nucleotides line up with TRBD2. This CDR3 spans 14 amino acids. V was pared by 6 bases and J by 1 base, with 6 bases of the junction left unmatched. Germline-derived CDR1 and CDR2 are DFQATT and SNEGSKA (reference sequence). CDR3 sequence: CSAVPAGGTDTQYF. The DNA for the CDR3 is TGCAGTGCCGTCCCAGCGGGGGGCACAGATACGCAGTATTTT.

A few counts support this clonotype. V is TRBV20-1 and J is TRBJ2-7; maybe TRBD2 (6 bases). This CDR3 region has 15 residues. Germline-derived CDR1 and CDR2 are DFQATT and SNEGSKA (reference sequence). V was shortened by 6 bases and J by 3 bases, with 21 bases between the two germline ends. CDR3 bases: TGCAGTGCGTTGGACGGAGGGCTATCGGGCTACGAGCAGTACTTC. Its translation is CSALDGGLSGYEQYF.

This clonotype was detected many times. This chain uses TRBV30 with TRBJ2-5; 9 nucleotides align to TRBD1. Germline CDR1 is GTSNPN and CDR2 is SVGIG (reference sequence). The CDR3 is 13 residues long. With V trimmed by 3 bases and J by 4 bases, 3 bases remained unmatched. In DNA, the CDR3 is TGTGCCTGGAGGACAGGGGGGGGAGAGACCCAGTACTTC. Protein product: CAWRTGGGETQYF.

Turning to this clonotype: Given the absence of the conserved phenylalanine or tryptophan at the CDR3 end, a read error is likely. The chain combines TRBV6-5 with TRBJ1-5; possibly TRBD1 for D (5 bases). This CDR3 has 15 amino acids. V was pared by 0 bases and J by 4 bases, with 10 bases between. CDR1 MNHEY and CDR2 SVGAGI come from the germline V gene. Here the CDR3 DNA reads TGTGCCAGCAGTTACTCGGCAGGGCCTAATCAGCCCCAGCATTCT. Its translation: CASSYSAGPNQPQHS.

J is TRBJ2-1 and V is TRBV7-2; 8 bases map to TRBD2. The CDR3 has 15 residues. Trimming at V came to 0 bases and at J to 9 bases, leaving 7 bases not matched to a gene. In germline, CDR1 is SGHTA, CDR2 FQGNSA. The CDR3 loop is CASSLASGGPGEQFF. The CDR3 DNA sequence: TGTGCCAGCAGCTTAGCGAGCGGGGGCCCTGGTGAGCAGTTCTTC.

The table lists this clonotype with a count of one. The genes are TRBV2 and TRBJ2-3; 10 bases are shared with TRBD1. Trimming took 10 bases from V and 3 from J; bases not matched to a gene: 7. CDR3 size: 14 residues. The germline V gene has CDR1 SNHLY and CDR2 FYNNEI. CDR3 sequence: CATSGQGLTDTQYF. DNA of the CDR3: TGTGCCACCTCGGGACAGGGGTTAACAGATACGCAGTATTTT.

This clonotype has a handful of counts. This chain connects TRBV7-6 to TRBJ1-1; possible D gene TRBD1, 5 bases. The V gene's germline CDR1 is SGHVS and CDR2 FNYEAQ. The V gene lost 3 bases and the J gene lost 1 base, with 9 bases spanning the gap. CDR3 size: 14 residues. The CDR3, as DNA: TGTGCCAGCAGCTTTGGAGGGGCGAACACTGAAGCTTTCTTT. Its translation is CASSFGGANTEAFF.